These 8 T cell receptor beta chains were sequenced from one sample in a study of blood T cell repertoires in COVID-19. The repertoire was sequenced with immunoSEQ multiplex PCR; TCRdb's copy has only in-frame clones and lacks some. Of about 100,000 clones in the sample, 88% are singletons; the top ten hold around 6%. The sample comprised peripheral blood. Receptors originate from a woman aged 55-70 years with acute or convalescent COVID-19.

The CDR3 DNA reads as TGTGCCTGGAGTGTGGCTGGGGGGAACTATGGCTACACCTTC. As protein: CAWSVAGGNYGYTF. The chain uses TRBV30 and TRBJ1-2; D perhaps matches TRBD1 (5 bases). Germline V lookup: CDR1 GTSNPN, CDR2 SVGIG (reference sequence). Between the trimmed V and J ends, which lost 0 bases and 2 bases, there was a span of 10 bases. CDR3 length equals 14 residues.

The chain recombines TRBV30 with TRBJ1-1, with 7 bases identical to TRBD1. This CDR3 spans 13 amino acids. V shed 2 bases, J shed 2 bases, and the junction held 2 bases outside the gene matches. Germline CDR1 GTSNPN, CDR2 SVGIG (reference sequence). CDR3 amino acids: CAWSRQGNTEAFF. CDR3 sequence (DNA): TGTGCCTGGAGTCGACAGGGAAACACTGAAGCTTTCTTT.

The chain has TRBV5-1 and TRBJ1-1, with a tentative D call TRBD1 (5 bases). Germline V gene data show CDR1 as SGHRS and CDR2 as YFSETQ. The CDR3 runs 16 residues. V lost 1 base to trimming and J lost 3 bases, with 16 bases between them. As DNA, the CDR3 is TGCGCCAGCAGCTTGACTTACGGGGGAGGGGACACTGAAGCTTTCTTT. This translates into CASSLTYGGGDTEAFF.

CDR3 nucleotides: TGCGCCAGCAGCTCACTGGGGCAGGGGGACACTGAAGCTTTCTTT. Translating it yields CASSSLGQGDTEAFF. This sequence joins TRBV5-1 and TRBJ1-1; 7 bases map to TRBD1. J gave up 3 bases and V 3 bases, and 8 bases lay outside the gene matches. Germline loops: CDR1 SGHRS, CDR2 YFSETQ. This CDR3 has 15 residues.

The CDR3 coding sequence is TGTGCCAGCATCCTTAGCGGGAGGGGCACCGGGGAGCTGTTTTTT. Protein product: CASILSGRGTGELFF. The genes are TRBV11-3 and TRBJ2-2; 11 bases agree with TRBD2. The CDR3 has 15 residues. The junction had 5 bases not matched to a gene; V was cut back by 7 bases and J by 4 bases. CDR1 is SGHNT, CDR2 YENEEA, per germline.

The V and J genes are TRBV12-5 and TRBJ2-1; D is possibly TRBD2 (7 bases). Trimming stripped 6 bases from V and 7 bases from J, with 13 bases between. The CDR3 is 13 residues long. Germline assignment: CDR1 LGHNT and CDR2 FRNRAP. The CDR3 protein is CASGRETGNEQFF. The CDR3 DNA follows: TGTGCTAGTGGGCGGGAGACAGGTAATGAGCAGTTCTTC.

This sequence joins TRBV5-4 and TRBJ1-1, with 7 bases that match TRBD1. Germline V CDR1 and CDR2: SGHNT, YYREEE (reference sequence). V shed 4 bases, J shed 5 bases, and the junction held 2 bases outside the gene matches. CDR3 size: 12 residues. The chain's CDR3 is CASSAGGTEAFF. DNA of the CDR3: TGTGCCAGCAGCGCAGGGGGTACTGAAGCTTTCTTT.

J is TRBJ1-5 and V is TRBV6-6; tentative D call: TRBD1 (6 bases). Trimming left V 4 bases short and J 6 bases short, with 16 bases between. CDR1 is MNHNY, CDR2 SVGAGI, per germline (reference sequence). This CDR3 has 15 residues. The CDR3 here is CASSFETGRSQPQHF. CDR3 nucleotides: TGTGCCAGCAGTTTCGAGACAGGTCGGAGTCAGCCCCAGCATTTT.